This T cell receptor beta chain is from a study of blood T cell repertoires in COVID-19. Study information: Samples representing acute and convalescent COVID-19 were sourced from the United States, Italy and Spain. In each case, the material was cDNA or gDNA derived from T cells, B-cell-depleted T cells, or PBMCs.

Only in-frame clones appear in the TCRdb table, and some are missing; sequencing was by immunoSEQ multiplex PCR. The profile shows about 130,000 clones, around 86% of them singletons. There are a few counts of this clone. The clonotype was recovered from a human donor in a cohort sampled during active COVID-19. Sequences were obtained from peripheral blood.

Here the CDR3 reads CASRFTSGRQEQYF. The DNA for the CDR3 is TGTGCCAGCAGGTTTACTAGCGGGAGGCAAGAGCAGTACTTC. The V gene is TRBV7-9, the J gene TRBJ2-7; 12 bases align to TRBD2. V lost 6 bases, J lost 7 bases, and 7 bases stayed unmatched. Germline CDR1 is SEHNR and CDR2 is FQNEAQ (reference sequence). The CDR3 has 14 amino acids.